This T cell receptor (beta chain) was obtained from a study of human T cells and chemical hapten exposure (TCRdb year 2021). With regard to the full study: For sensitization, 2% DPC in acetone was applied to an approximately 2 cm by approximately 2 cm area of upper inner arm skin. Patch testing was performed on the upper back with Finn chambers containing 0.01% DPC, and the patch tests were scored after 6 days according to International Contact Dermatitis Research Group standards. Blood was sampled from patients pre-sensitization (week 0) and at 2, 6 and about 24 weeks after DPC sensitization. Weekly therapeutic DPC doses were additionally applied to the scalp of patients throughout the roughly 23-week study period. The study tracked peripheral blood TCR repertoire changes in vivo during primary and secondary sensitization to the hapten diphenylcyclopropenone (DPC) in alopecia patients. Nearly 30 alopecia patients provided blood for TCR sequencing at one to four time points (pre-sensitization, 2, 6 and 24 weeks). Libraries were pooled for sequencing, and per-sample TCR yields varied mainly because of small differences in library volumes within the pool. The patient cohort, mostly female, included alopecia areata with under or over 50% scalp involvement, alopecia totalis and alopecia universalis. Broad study findings and their caveats: The number of PT1 expanded TCRs positively correlated with patch test score, significant at thresholds 8, 16 and 32 but not 4. DPC sensitization did not change how many TCRs were above 1 in 1000 frequency, and no evidence was found of alterations in global repertoire structure. After repeated subsampling, changes were observed in the strength of the expansion versus patch-test correlation and in the threshold at which the correlation became significant. All patients had alopecia, a presumed autoimmune disease, so their immune response might differ from that of healthy individuals. Expanded TCRs formed significantly more large CDR3 similarity clusters than pre-sensitization or healthy control sets, consistent with antigen-driven responses.

Libraries were constructed by RACE. TCRdb records NextSeq 500 as the sequencer. During library preparation, unique molecular identifiers were attached to individual cDNA molecules so that TCRs could be counted in a quantitative, reproducible way. Both TCR alpha and TCR beta chains were sequenced from each blood RNA sample. The study's processing was this. Samples had a median of approximately 93,000 TCRs, with a range from about 20,000 to 690,600. The Decombinator software suite was used to annotate the V, J and CDR3 of the TCR reads. For the PS versus PT1 abundance plots, all samples were subsampled to the same number of TCRs (28,000). TCRs were defined as expanded if absent before sensitization and observed at least eight times at the 2-week time point. TCRdb reprocessing: public reads trimmed at Q25 with fastp, clones called with MiXCR, in-frame beta chains kept. Duplicate CDR3 protein sequences are folded into a single record with the most common DNA and genes. The V and J calls, along with clone size, are taken from TCRdb and not from the paper's own processing. The sample yields fewer than 350,000 distinct CDR3 sequences; approximately 8% were counted once. The top ten constitute 1.2% of the sample.

The time point label here, explained by the study, means: pre-sensitization, week 0. In the paper's terms, the treatment or condition label means: therapeutic diphenylcyclopropenone sensitization with weekly scalp DPC. Blood at each patch-test visit was drawn before the patch test was applied. To be eligible, patients had to be aged 18 to 70, diagnosed with alopecia and judged suitable for DPC therapy, while pregnant patients were excluded. Unfractionated whole blood was collected in Tempus Blood RNA tubes, and total RNA was extracted from that blood. This clonotype was seen many times. Its antigen is still unknown. Base qualities are not recorded, but no much larger clone differs from it by a single base. The CDR3 measures 16 amino acids from cysteine to phenylalanine. Only CDR3 DNA remains: 48 bases, in frame from the first base. Trimmed from V: 3 bases; trimmed from J: 1 base; junction bases lacking a gene match: 6. The germline V gene sets CDR1 to SGDLS and CDR2 to YYNGEE.

The rearranged segments are TRBV9 and TRBJ1-5, with 8 bases matching TRBD1. The sample here was whole blood, taken in connection with sensitization to the hapten diphenylcyclopropenone (DPC). The TCR comes from a man aged 18 to 30 with alopecia areata. Some clones in this sample may be carry-over from other donors' samples. The DNA reads TGTGCCAGCAGCGCGTCAGGGGGCGAAAGCAATCAGCCCCAGCATTTT. It translates to CASSASGGESNQPQHF.